This T cell receptor (beta chain) was observed in a study of type 1 regulatory T cells. Study background: T-allo10 is a Tr1-enriched, alloantigen-specific CD4 T cell product made in vitro.

The V end lost 4 bases, the J end lost 2 bases, and 15 bases lay between the germline ends. The germline gives CDR1 SGHRS, CDR2 YFSETQ. The CDR3 length is 15 residues. TCRdb independently ran MiXCR on the reads; one entry per CDR3 protein. The sample holds roughly 40,000 distinct CDR3 sequences, 9% to 15% seen once. This clonotype was seen repeatedly, ten times or more. The antigen is undetermined. V usage is TRBV5-1 and J usage is TRBJ1-1; D perhaps matches TRBD1 (6 bases). The receptor comes from a human donor in good health. Sequenced: cultured non-Tr1 T cells, either the whole culture or a sorted T cell fraction (not recorded which). CDR3 nucleotide sequence: TGCGCCAGCAGCCCGACCGGACAGACCAACACTGAAGCTTTCTTT. It encodes CASSPTGQTNTEAFF.